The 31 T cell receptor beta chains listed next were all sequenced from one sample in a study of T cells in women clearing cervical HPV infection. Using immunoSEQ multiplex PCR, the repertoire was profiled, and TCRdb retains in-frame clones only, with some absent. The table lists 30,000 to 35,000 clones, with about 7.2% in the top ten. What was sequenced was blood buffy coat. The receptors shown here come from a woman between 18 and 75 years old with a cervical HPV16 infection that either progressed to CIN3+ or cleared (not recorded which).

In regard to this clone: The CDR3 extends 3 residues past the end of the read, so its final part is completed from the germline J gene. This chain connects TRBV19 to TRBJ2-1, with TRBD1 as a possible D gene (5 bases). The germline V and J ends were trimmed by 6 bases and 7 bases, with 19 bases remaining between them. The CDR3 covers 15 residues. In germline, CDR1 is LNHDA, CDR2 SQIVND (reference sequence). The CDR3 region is CASSLREASKNEQFF. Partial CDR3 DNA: TGTGCCAGTAGCCTCAGGGAAGCCTCAAAAAATGAG.

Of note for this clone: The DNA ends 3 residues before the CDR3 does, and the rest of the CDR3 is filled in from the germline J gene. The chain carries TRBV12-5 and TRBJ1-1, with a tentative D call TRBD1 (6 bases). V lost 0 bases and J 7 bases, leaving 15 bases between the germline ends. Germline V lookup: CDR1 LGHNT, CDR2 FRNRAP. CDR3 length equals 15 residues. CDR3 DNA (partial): TGTGCTAGTGGTTTGGTACTTCAGGGGCCGGGTGAA. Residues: CASGLVLQGPGE. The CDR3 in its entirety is CASGLVLQGPGEAFF.

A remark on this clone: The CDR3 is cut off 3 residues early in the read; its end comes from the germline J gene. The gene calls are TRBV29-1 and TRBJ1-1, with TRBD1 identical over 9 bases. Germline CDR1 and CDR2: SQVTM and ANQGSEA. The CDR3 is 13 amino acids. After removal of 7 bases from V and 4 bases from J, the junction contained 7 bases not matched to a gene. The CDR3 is CSGGQGSGTEAFF. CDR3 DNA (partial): TGCAGCGGAGGACAGGGGTCGGGCACTGAA.

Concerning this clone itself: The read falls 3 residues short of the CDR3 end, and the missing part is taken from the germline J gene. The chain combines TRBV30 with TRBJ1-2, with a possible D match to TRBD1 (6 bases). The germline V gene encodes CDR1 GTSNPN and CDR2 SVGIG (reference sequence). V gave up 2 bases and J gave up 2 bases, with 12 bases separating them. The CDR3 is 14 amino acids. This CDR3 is CAWSKQGSNYGYTF. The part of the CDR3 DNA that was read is TGTGCCTGGAGTAAACAGGGATCGAACTATGGC.

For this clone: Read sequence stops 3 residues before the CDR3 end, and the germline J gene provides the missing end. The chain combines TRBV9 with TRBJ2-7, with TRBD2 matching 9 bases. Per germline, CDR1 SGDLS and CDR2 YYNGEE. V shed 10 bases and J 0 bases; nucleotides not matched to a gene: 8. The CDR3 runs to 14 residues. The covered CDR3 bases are TGTGCCCAGGAGCAGCGGGGGGTCTCCTACGAG. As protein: CAQEQRGVSYE. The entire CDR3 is CAQEQRGVSYEQYF.

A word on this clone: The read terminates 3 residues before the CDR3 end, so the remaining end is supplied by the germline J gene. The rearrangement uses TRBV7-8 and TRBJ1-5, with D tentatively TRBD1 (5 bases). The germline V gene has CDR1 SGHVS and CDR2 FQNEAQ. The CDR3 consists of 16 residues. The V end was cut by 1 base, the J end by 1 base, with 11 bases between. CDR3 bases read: TGTGCCAGCAGCTTAGAAGGGGCAAGCAGCAATCAGCCC. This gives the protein CASSLEGASSNQP. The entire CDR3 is CASSLEGASSNQPQHF.

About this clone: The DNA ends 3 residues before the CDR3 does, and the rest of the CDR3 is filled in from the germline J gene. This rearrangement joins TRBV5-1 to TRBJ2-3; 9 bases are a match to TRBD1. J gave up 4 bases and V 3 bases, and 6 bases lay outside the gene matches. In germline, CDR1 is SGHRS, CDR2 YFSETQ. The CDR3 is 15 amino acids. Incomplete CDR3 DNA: TGCGCCAGCAGCTCAACCCGGACAGGGGCAGATACG. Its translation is CASSSTRTGADT. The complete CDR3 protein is CASSSTRTGADTQYF. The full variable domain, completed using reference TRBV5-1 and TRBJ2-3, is KAGVTQTPRYLIKTRGQQVTLSCSPISGHRSVSWYQQTPGQGLQFLFEYFSETQRNKGNFPGRFSGRQFSNSRSEMNVSTLELGDSALYLCASSSTRTGADTQYFGPGTRLTVL.

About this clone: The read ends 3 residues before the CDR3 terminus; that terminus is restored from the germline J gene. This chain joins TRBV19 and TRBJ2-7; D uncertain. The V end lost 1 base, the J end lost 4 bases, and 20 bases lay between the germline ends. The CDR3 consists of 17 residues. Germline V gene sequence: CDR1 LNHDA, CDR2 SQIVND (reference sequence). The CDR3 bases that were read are TGTGCCAGTAGTATAGGAGGCACAGCCATCAGGCCTTACGAG. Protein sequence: CASSIGGTAIRPYE. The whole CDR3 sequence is CASSIGGTAIRPYEQYF.

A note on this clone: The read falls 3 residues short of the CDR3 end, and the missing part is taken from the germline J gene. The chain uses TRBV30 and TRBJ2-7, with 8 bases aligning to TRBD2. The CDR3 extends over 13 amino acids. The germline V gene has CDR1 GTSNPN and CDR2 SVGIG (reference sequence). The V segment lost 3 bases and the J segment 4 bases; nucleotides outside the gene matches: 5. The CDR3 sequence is CAWSGGGLYEQYF. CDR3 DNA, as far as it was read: TGTGCCTGGAGCGGGGGGGGGCTGTACGAG.

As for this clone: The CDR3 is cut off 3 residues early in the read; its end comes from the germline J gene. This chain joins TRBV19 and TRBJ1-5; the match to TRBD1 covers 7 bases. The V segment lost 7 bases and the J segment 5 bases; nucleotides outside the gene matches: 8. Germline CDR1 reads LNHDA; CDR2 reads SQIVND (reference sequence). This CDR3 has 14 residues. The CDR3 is CASNRDSSYQPQHF. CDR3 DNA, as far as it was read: TGTGCCAGTAACCGGGACAGCTCTTATCAGCCC.

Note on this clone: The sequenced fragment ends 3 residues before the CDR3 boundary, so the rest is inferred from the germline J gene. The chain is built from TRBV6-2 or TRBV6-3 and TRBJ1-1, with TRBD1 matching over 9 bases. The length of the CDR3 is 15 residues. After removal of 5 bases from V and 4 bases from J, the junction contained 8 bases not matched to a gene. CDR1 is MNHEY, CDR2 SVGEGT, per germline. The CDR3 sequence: CASSTGTGQATEAFF. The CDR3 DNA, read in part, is TGTGCCAGCAGTACGGGGACAGGGCAGGCCACTGAA.

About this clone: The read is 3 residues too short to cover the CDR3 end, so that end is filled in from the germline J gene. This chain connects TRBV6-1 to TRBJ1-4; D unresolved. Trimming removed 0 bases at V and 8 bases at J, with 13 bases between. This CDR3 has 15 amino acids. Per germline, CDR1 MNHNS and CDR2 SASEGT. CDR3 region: CASSEARAWREKLFF. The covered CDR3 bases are TGTGCCAGCAGTGAAGCGCGGGCATGGAGAGAAAAA.

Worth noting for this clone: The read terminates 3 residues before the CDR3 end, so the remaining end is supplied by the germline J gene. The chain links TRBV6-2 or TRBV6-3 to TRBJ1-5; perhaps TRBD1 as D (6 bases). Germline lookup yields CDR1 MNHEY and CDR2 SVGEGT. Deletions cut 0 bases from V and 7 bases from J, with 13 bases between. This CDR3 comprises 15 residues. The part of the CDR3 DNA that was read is TGTGCCAGCAGTTACTCGGCCTACAGGGAGCAGCCC. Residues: CASSYSAYREQP. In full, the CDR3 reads CASSYSAYREQPQHF.

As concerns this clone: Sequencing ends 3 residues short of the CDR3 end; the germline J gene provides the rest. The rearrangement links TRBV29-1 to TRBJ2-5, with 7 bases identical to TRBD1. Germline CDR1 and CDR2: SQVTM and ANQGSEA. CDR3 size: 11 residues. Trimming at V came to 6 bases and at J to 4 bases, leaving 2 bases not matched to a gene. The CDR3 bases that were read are TGCAGCGTACAGGGGCGAGAGACC. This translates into CSVQGRET. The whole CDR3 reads CSVQGRETQYF.

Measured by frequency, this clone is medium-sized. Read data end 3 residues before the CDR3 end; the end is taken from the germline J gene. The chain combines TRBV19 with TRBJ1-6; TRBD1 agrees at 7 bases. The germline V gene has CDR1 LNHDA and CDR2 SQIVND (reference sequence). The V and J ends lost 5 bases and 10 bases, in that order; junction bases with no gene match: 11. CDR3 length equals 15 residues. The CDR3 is CASSGSTGRISPLHF. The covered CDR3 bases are TGTGCCAGTAGTGGGTCGACAGGGAGAATCTCACCC.

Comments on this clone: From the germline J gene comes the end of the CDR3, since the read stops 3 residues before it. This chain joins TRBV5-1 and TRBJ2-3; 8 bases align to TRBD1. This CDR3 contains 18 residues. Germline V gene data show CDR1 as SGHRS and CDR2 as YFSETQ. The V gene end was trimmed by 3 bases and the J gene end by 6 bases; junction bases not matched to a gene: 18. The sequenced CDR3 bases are TGCGCCAGCAGCTCGTCCCGGGACAGGCGCCGAGAAGGGGATACG. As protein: CASSSSRDRRREGDT. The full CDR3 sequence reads CASSSSRDRRREGDTQYF.

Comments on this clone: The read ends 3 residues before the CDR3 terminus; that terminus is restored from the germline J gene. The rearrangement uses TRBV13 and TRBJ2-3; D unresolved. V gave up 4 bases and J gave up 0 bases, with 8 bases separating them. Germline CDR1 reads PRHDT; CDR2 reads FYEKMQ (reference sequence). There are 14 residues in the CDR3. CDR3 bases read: TGTGCCAGCAGCTCCATGACTAGCACAGATACG. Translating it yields CASSSMTSTDT. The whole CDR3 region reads CASSSMTSTDTQYF.

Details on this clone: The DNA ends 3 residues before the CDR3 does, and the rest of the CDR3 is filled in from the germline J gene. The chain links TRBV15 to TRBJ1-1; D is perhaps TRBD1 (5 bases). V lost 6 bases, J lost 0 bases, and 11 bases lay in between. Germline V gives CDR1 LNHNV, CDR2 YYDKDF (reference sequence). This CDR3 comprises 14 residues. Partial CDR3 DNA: TGTGCCACCAGTAGCGGGGGGATGAACACTGAA. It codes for CATSSGGMNTE. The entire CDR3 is CATSSGGMNTEAFF.

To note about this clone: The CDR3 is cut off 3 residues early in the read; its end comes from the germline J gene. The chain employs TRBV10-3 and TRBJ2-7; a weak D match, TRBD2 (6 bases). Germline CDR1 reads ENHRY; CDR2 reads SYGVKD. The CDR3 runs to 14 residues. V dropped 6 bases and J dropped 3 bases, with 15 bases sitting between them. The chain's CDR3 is CAIRGLGLDYEQYF. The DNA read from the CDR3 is TGTGCCATCAGAGGATTGGGACTTGACTACGAG.

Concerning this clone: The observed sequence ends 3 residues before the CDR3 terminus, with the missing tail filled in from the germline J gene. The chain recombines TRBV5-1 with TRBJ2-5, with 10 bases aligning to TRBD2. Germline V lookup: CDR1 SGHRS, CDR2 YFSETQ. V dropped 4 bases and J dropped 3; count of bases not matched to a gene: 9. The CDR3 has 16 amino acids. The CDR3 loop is CASSLYTSGAKETQYF. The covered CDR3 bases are TGCGCCAGCAGCCTCTATACTAGCGGGGCGAAAGAGACC.

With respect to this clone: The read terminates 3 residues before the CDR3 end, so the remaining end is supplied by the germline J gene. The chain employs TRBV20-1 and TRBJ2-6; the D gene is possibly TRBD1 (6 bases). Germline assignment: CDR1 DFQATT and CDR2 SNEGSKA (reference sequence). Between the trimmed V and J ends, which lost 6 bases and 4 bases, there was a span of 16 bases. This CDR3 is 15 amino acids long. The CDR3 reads CSANQQGTGANVLTF. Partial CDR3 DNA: TGCAGTGCGAATCAACAGGGTACAGGGGCCAACGTC.

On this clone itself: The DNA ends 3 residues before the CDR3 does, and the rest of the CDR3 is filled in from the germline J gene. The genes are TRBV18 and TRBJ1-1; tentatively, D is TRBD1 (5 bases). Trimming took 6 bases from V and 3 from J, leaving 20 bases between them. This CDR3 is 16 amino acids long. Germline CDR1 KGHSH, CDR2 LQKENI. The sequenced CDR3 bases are TGTGCCAGCTCCCGCAGCCGGTCGGGACTTGACACTGAA. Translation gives CASSRSRSGLDTE. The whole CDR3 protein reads CASSRSRSGLDTEAFF. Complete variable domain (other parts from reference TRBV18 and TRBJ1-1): NAGVMQNPRHLVRRRGQEARLRCSPMKGHSHVYWYRQLPEEGLKFMVYLQKENIIDESGMPKERFSAEFPKEGPSILRIQQVVRGDSAAYFCASSRSRSGLDTEAFFGQGTRLTVV.

CDR3 in amino acids: CASSKTSSYNEQFF. The covered CDR3 bases are TGTGCCAGCAGTAAGACTAGCTCCTACAATGAG. V usage is TRBV2 and J usage is TRBJ2-1, with D tentatively TRBD2 (6 bases). The read terminates 3 residues ahead of where the CDR3 ends, so the germline J gene completes it. Trimming shortened V by 5 bases and J by 0 bases, and 8 bases separated the two germline ends. Germline-derived CDR1 and CDR2 are SNHLY and FYNNEI. CDR3 length: 14 amino acids.

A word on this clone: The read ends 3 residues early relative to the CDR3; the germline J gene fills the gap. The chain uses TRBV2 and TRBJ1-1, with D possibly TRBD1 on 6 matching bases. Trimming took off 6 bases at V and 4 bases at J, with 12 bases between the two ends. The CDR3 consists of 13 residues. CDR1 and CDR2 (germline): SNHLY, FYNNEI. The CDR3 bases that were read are TGTGCCAGCAGAGGGGGAAGGGGCACTGAA. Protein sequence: CASRGGRGTE. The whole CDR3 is CASRGGRGTEAFF.

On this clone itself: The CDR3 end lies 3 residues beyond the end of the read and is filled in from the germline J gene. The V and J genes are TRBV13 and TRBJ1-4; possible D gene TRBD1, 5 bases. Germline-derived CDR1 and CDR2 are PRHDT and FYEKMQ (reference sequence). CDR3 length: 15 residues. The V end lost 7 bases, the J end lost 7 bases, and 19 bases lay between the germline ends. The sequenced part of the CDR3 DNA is TGTGCCAGCAAAAAAGTGGGGGGATTGGGTGAAAAA. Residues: CASKKVGGLGEK. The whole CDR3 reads CASKKVGGLGEKLFF. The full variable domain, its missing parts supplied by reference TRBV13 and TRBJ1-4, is AAGVIQSPRHLIKEKRETATLKCYPIPRHDTVYWYQQGPGQDPQFLISFYEKMQSDKGSIPDRFSAQQFSDYHSELNMSSLELGDSALYFCASKKVGGLGEKLFFGSGTQLSVL.

CDR3 DNA, as far as it was read: TGTGCCAGCAGCTTGCTAGGATTCAATGAGGAGACG. Translating gives CASSLLGFNEET. The complete CDR3 protein is CASSLLGFNEETQYF. The chain is built from TRBV5-5 and TRBJ2-3; D gene ambiguous. The CDR3 is cut off 3 residues early in the read; its end comes from the germline J gene. CDR3 length: 15 residues. Germline-derived CDR1 and CDR2 are SGHKS and YYEKEE (reference sequence).

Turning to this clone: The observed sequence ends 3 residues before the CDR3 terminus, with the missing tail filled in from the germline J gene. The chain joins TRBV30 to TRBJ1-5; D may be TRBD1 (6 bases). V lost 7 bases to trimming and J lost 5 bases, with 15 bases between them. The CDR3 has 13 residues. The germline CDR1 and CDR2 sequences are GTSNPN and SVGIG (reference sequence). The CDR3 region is CAYGKDSDQPQHF. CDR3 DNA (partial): TGTGCCTACGGAAAGGACAGTGATCAGCCC. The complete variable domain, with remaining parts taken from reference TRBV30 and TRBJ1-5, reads SQTIHQWPATLVQPVGSPLSLECTVEGTSNPNLYWYRQAAGRGLQLLFYSVGIGQISSEVPQNLSASRPQDRQFILSSKKLLLSDSGFYLCAYGKDSDQPQHFGDGTRLSIL.

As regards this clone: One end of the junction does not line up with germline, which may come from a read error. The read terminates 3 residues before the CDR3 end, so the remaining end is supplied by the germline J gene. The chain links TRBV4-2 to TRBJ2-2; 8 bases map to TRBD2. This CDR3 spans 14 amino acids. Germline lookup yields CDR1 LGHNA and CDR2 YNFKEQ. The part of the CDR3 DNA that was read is TGCGCCAGCAAACGGGGGGGCCACACCGGGGAG. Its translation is CASKRGGHTGE. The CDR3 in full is CASKRGGHTGELFF.

The CDR3 here is CSAGRDTYEQYF. The covered CDR3 bases are TGCAGTGCCGGCCGGGACACCTACGAG. The V and J genes are TRBV20-1 and TRBJ2-7, with D possibly TRBD1 on 6 matching bases. The read halts 3 residues ahead of the CDR3 end, with the missing end drawn from the germline J gene. V lost 6 bases and J 2 bases, leaving 11 bases between the germline ends. CDR1 and CDR2 (germline): DFQATT, SNEGSKA (reference sequence). This CDR3 contains 12 residues.

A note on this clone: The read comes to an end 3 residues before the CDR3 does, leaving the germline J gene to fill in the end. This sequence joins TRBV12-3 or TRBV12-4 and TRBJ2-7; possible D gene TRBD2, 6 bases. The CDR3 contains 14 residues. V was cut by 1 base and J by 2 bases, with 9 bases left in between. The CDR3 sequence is CASSLGSGPYEQYF. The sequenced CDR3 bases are TGTGCCAGCAGTTTAGGGAGCGGGCCCTACGAG.

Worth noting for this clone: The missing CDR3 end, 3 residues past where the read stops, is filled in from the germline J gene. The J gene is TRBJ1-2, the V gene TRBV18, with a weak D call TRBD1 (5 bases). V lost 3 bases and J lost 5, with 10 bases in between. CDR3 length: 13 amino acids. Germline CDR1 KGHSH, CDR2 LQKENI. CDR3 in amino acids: CASSPPGQYGYTF. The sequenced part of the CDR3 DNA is TGTGCCAGCTCACCCCCAGGACAATATGGC.